What follows are 5 T cell receptor beta chains derived from one specimen sequenced in a study of blood T cells in healthy people across ages. Primed by a sample-barcoded 5' primer and a J-beta primer mix, a second PCR proceeded for roughly 6 to 12 cycles. Via MiXCR, TCRdb re-called the 5' RACE reads, giving one row per CDR3 protein. This table holds about 830,000 distinct CDR3 sequences, 60% to 80% found once. Specimen: blood. The receptors originated from a man aged 25 to 45 in good health.

This clonotype was seen a handful of times. The chain recombines TRBV5-5 with TRBJ2-7, with TRBD1 identical over 7 bases. This CDR3 contains 13 residues. J was trimmed by 7 bases and V by 6 bases; bases with no gene match: 10. Germline CDR1 and CDR2: SGHKS and YYEKEE (reference sequence). DNA for the CDR3: TGTGCCAGCACCTGGTTAGGGGGCGCGGAGCAGTACTTC. Protein: CASTWLGGAEQYF.

J is TRBJ1-5 and V is TRBV20-1; TRBD1 matches 8 bases. Losses at the gene ends were 5 bases for V and 7 bases for J; bases not matched to a gene: 4. This CDR3 comprises 12 residues. Germline values: CDR1 DFQATT, CDR2 SNEGSKA (reference sequence). This CDR3 reads CSAPTGEQPQHF. The CDR3 DNA is TGCAGTGCTCCGACAGGGGAACAGCCCCAGCATTTT.

About this clonotype: This could be a read error, since a much larger clone is one nucleotide away. This sequence joins TRBV6-4 and TRBJ2-4; a possible D gene is TRBD1 (6 bases). The CDR3 length is 13 residues. Germline V gene data show CDR1 as MRHNA and CDR2 as SNTAGT. Trimming left V 3 bases short and J 13 bases short, with 16 bases between. The CDR3 sequence: CASSEKGEDEQYF. CDR3 coding DNA: TGTGCCAGCAGTGAGAAGGGGGAAGATGAGCAGTACTTC.

The rearrangement uses TRBV19 and TRBJ2-3; perhaps TRBD2 as D (5 bases). The CDR3 consists of 14 residues. The V gene lost 6 bases and the J gene lost 6 bases, with 16 bases spanning the gap. CDR1 and CDR2 from the germline V gene are LNHDA and SQIVND (reference sequence). CDR3 protein: CASRPRTPMDTQYF. CDR3 nucleotides: TGTGCCAGTAGACCAAGGACTCCGATGGATACGCAGTATTTT.

V usage is TRBV4-2 and J usage is TRBJ2-5; TRBD1 matches 9 bases. Germline V gene sequence: CDR1 LGHNA, CDR2 YNFKEQ. The CDR3 has 16 amino acids. V lost 1 base and J lost 7; bases outside the gene matches: 10. CDR3 region: CASSQGQGGPRGTQYF. CDR3 DNA: TGTGCCAGCAGCCAAGGACAGGGGGGCCCGCGAGGGACCCAGTACTTC.